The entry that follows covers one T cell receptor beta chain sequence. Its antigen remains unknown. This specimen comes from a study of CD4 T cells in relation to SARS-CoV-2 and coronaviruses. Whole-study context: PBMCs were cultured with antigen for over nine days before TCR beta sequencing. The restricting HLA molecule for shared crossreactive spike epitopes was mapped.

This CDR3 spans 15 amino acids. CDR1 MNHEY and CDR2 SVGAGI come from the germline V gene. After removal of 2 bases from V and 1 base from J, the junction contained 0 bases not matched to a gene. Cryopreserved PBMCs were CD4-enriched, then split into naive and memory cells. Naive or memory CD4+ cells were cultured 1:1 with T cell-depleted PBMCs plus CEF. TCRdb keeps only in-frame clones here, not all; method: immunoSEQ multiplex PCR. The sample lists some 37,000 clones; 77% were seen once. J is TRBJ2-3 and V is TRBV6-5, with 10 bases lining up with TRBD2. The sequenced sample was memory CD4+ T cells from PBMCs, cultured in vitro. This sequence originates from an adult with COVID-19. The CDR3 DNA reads TGTGCCAGCAGTTACAGCGGGAGGGGCACAGATACGCAGTATTTT. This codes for CASSYSGRGTDTQYF.